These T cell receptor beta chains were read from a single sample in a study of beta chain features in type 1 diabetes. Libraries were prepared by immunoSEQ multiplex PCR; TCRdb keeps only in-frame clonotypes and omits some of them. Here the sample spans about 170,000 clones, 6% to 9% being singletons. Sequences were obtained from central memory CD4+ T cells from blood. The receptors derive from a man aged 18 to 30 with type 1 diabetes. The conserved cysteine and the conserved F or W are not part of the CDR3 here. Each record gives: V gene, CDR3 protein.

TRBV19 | ASRDRDRGITDNQPQH
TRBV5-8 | ASSPDRNYNEQF
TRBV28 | ASSTHERNYGYT
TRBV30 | AWGGGGNQPQH
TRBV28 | ASSSSGTGGNEQF
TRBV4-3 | ASSQGHRINSPLH
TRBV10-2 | ASSDRDSPPGKQY
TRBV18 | ASSPPSGRVGEQY
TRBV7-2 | ASSSGETQY
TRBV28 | ASRLRAGTEAF
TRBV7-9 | ASRSQGTQQF
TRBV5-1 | ASSLVGETQY
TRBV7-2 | ASRSDSYEQY
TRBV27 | ASFVLAGGRYEQY
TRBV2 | ASSAGQGGYNEQF
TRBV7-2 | ASSPLGGRLEQY
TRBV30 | AWSVTGGGRQETQY
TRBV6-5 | ASSFNRGSGEQF
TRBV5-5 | ASSLLAGVVGDTQY
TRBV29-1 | SAQRPGQTYEQY
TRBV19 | ASSDPGTGSQPQH
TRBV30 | AWTVGAQPQH
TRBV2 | ASSLEKRNEQY
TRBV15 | ATSRDPGSQETQY
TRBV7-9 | ASSWAVGGYT
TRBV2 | ASSESQETQY
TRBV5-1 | ASSGGQSTDTQY
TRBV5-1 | ASSLQGMYQETQY
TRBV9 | ASSVEGQGEAF
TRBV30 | AWSVLEDQPQH
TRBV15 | ATSRDRGTNEKLF
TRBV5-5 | ASNQNTPGFTGELF
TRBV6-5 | ASARTGGNTEAF
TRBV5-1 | ASSEGGLTQY
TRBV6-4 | ASSEASPLH
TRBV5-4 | ASSRTGDYGNTIY
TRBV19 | ASSIHASGSVVYIQY
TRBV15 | ATSRDKRTTGELF
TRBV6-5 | ASSNQGAMGTEAF
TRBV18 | ASSPPTVSYGYT
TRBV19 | ASSIGASTEAF
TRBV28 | ASSLHANYGYT